This TCR beta chain was retrieved from a study of identical twins. From the 5' RACE reads, TCRdb called clonotypes with MiXCR, one entry per CDR3 protein. The sample records hundreds of thousands of distinct CDR3 sequences, around 20% being singletons. A few counts support this clonotype. This sample was shared with a second study, whose subject was T cells expressing NK-cell markers.

The source is a woman aged 18-29 years in good health. Specimen: PBMCs.

DNA for the CDR3: TGCAGTGCTAGCGGAACTACGGGTCGTCATGAGCAGTTCTTC. It is translated as CSASGTTGRHEQFF. The chain uses TRBV20-1 and TRBJ2-1; the D is unclear. This CDR3 is 14 amino acids long. Germline V gene sequence: CDR1 DFQATT, CDR2 SNEGSKA (reference sequence). Trimming left V 3 bases short and J 8 bases short, with 17 bases between.